This entry concerns a single T cell receptor (beta chain). What this receptor recognizes is not known. Base qualities are not recorded, but no much larger clone differs from it by a single base. Enrolling through a virtual design, the prospective study's participants ranged in age from roughly 18 to 100 years and lived across 20 to 30 United States geographic areas. In the prospective study, participants were assigned to cohorts based on the clinical history participants reported in a screening survey and a study questionnaire. Each participant in the prospective study had whole blood, serum and a nasopharyngeal or oropharyngeal swab collected by mobile phlebotomists. Prospective study participants could optionally give additional blood draws and questionnaires over an approximately two-month period. Before DNA extraction, prospective study blood samples were shipped either frozen or at room temperature.

The immunoSEQ Assay, a bias-controlled multiplex PCR, was used to amplify TCRbeta CDR3 regions from genomic DNA. Per the authors' processing: Within the assay, amplification of reference gene primers was used to estimate how many nucleated cells each sample contained. To quantify the absolute abundance of each unique TCRbeta CDR3 rearrangement, sequence reads were collapsed and filtered. For each sample, productive Simpson clonality was calculated by taking the square root of Simpson's diversity index across productive rearrangements. Drawn from immuneACCESS, this table holds only the in-frame rearrangements with V and J called that TCRdb kept. Clones are partly lost; checked studies trace under half to an unresolved V gene and leave the rest unexplained. For V, J and clone size, that table is used; D and trimming come from the DNA. The sample records 150,000 to 200,000 clones, less than 85% of which are singletons. The top ten clones comprise about 5% of the sample.

The sample originates from a study of blood T cell repertoires in COVID-19 (dated by TCRdb to about 2020). Notes on the research overall: The collaborator samples originated in the United States, Italy and Spain and spanned the acute and convalescent phases of COVID-19. The material from the prospective study consisted of cDNA or gDNA derived from T cells, B-cell-depleted T cells, or PBMCs. Subjects who had been exposed to COVID-19, were actively infected with it, or had recovered from it provided the deeply sampled blood TCRbeta repertoires that made up the dataset. A freely available public database, intended as a resource for researchers studying the immune response to SARS-CoV-2, is where the repertoires were released. The samples were drawn from two sources: the first 160 participants of the ongoing ImmuneRACE study, and fewer than 1,500 subjects contributed by 6 global collaborators. The sample metadata nearly always contained a de-identified subject ID, COVID-19 status, age in years and sex. Where available, HLA class I and class II types were taken from metadata supplied by the sample provider and were not determined by assay-based typing.

Paper-wide results and their limitations: The quantity of clinical and demographic metadata differed by source and by participant and was supplied without curation.

Between the V and J ends, shortened by 2 bases and 4 bases respectively, the junction contains 7 bases. In the germline V gene (reference sequence), CDR1 corresponds to LNHDA and CDR2 to SQIVND. Counted from cysteine to phenylalanine, this CDR3 has 13 amino acids. CDR3 DNA is the only sequence kept; it has 39 bases, read in frame from the first base. Source material: PBMCs or T cells enriched from blood (not recorded which). The rearrangement joined TRBV19 to TRBJ2-3, with the identity of the D gene unclear. The sequence was obtained from a woman aged 60-75 years with acute COVID-19. For the CDR3, the sequence is CASSILPSDTQYF. The DNA sequence reads TGTGCCAGTAGTATACTCCCCTCAGATACGCAGTATTTT.